Following are 14 T cell receptor beta chains from one sample sequenced in a study of regulatory T cells in long-lasting Graves disease. iRepertoire HTBI primers and Arm-PCR of CDR3 regions built TCR beta libraries. TCRdb independently ran MiXCR on the multiplex PCR reads; one entry per CDR3 protein. The sample records around 470,000 distinct CDR3 sequences, 11% to 15% being singletons. The time point here: newly diagnosed GD, antithyroid drugs for less than 3 months. PBMC-extracted RNA yielded the TCR library. These records were also assigned to another study, of T cells in Graves' hyperthyroidism and ophthalmopathy.

Material: peripheral blood mononuclear cells (PBMCs), obtained at new diagnosis, from a patient treated with antithyroid drugs. These receptors were taken from a woman aged 50 to 60 with Graves disease.

This clonotype was counted many times. CDR3 coding DNA: TGTGCCAGCACCCAGACTTGGGCGGAGTTGACCTACAATGAGCAGTTCTTC. It encodes CASTQTWAELTYNEQFF. This chain joins TRBV7-9 and TRBJ2-1; D ambiguous. This CDR3 region has 17 residues. V lost 7 bases to trimming and J lost 2 bases, with 21 bases between them. Germline V gives CDR1 SEHNR, CDR2 FQNEAQ (reference sequence).

On this clonotype: A much larger clonotype is one base distant, so this may be a read error. The chain links TRBV6-1 to TRBJ2-7; TRBD2 matches at 7 bases. This CDR3 comprises 14 residues. Germline V gene sequence: CDR1 MNHNS, CDR2 SASEGT. CDR3 loop: CASRQPGLTYERYF. CDR3 sequence (DNA): TGTGCCAGCAGGCAACCGGGACTAACCTACGAGCGGTACTTC.

Ten or more counts support this clonotype. The CDR3: CASRPGLAGVEQFF. DNA of the CDR3: TGTGCCAGCAGACCGGGACTAGCGGGAGTTGAGCAGTTCTTC. The rearrangement links TRBV28 to TRBJ2-1, with 14 bases that match TRBD2. The CDR3 contains 14 residues. The ends lost 6 bases at V and 9 bases at J; junction bases unmatched: 4. Germline-derived CDR1 and CDR2 are MDHEN and SYDVKM. The full variable domain, rest sourced from reference TRBV28 and TRBJ2-1, is DVKVTQSSRYLVKRTGEKVFLECVQDMDHENMFWYRQDPGLGLRLIYFSYDVKMKEKGDIPEGYSVSREKKERFSLILESASTNQTSMYLCASRPGLAGVEQFFGPGTRLTVL.

In its sample, this clonotype was seen many times. The rearrangement joins TRBV6-1 to TRBJ1-4; D is undetermined. V gave up 0 bases and J gave up 4 bases, with 9 bases separating them. Germline V lookup: CDR1 MNHNS, CDR2 SASEGT. CDR3 length equals 15 residues. In DNA form, the CDR3 reads TGTGCCAGCAGTGAAGCAGGGTGGGGTAATGAAAAACTGTTTTTT. It is translated as CASSEAGWGNEKLFF.

The chain recombines TRBV28 with TRBJ2-5, with D tentatively TRBD2 (5 bases). Trimming removed 5 bases from V and 1 base from J, with 14 bases in between. Germline V CDR1 and CDR2: MDHEN, SYDVKM. This CDR3 is 15 amino acids long. The DNA of the CDR3 is TGTGCCAGCAGTCCCCGTGGAGGCCTCCAAGAGACCCAGTACTTC. This encodes CASSPRGGLQETQYF.

Regarding this clonotype: A much larger clone sits a single nucleotide away, making a read error possible. V gene TRBV28 combines with J gene TRBJ1-2; 8 bases map to TRBD1. Germline V gene data show CDR1 as MDHEN and CDR2 as SYDVKM. Trimming removed 3 bases from V and 7 bases from J; junction bases left unmatched: 13. The CDR3 totals 16 residues. This CDR3 reads CASSFPTGQVMGGYTF. CDR3 in DNA: TGTGCCAGCAGTTTCCCCACGGGACAGGTTATGGGTGGCTACACCTTC.

This clonotype was seen repeatedly, ten times or more. This chain joins TRBV6-1 and TRBJ2-7; 9 bases align to TRBD1. V lost 3 bases, J lost 4 bases, and 4 bases stayed unmatched. Germline values: CDR1 MNHNS, CDR2 SASEGT. The CDR3 sequence is 14 residues long. Written as DNA, the CDR3 is TGTGCCAGCAGTGATGGGACAGGGCGATACGAGCAGTACTTC. This encodes CASSDGTGRYEQYF.

This clonotype was picked up many times. The V gene is TRBV6-5, the J gene TRBJ2-1, with D maybe TRBD2 (6 bases). V was cut by 1 base and J by 5 bases, with 15 bases left in between. The CDR3 is 16 residues long. CDR1 is MNHEY, CDR2 SVGAGI, per germline. The CDR3 spells CASSYFGGTKHNEQFF. The CDR3 region has the DNA TGTGCCAGCAGTTACTTCGGGGGTACGAAACACAATGAGCAGTTCTTC.

This clonotype was seen ten or more times. The chain has TRBV7-9 and TRBJ2-2; TRBD2 is a possible D gene (5 bases). The CDR3 is made up of 16 amino acids. Looked up from germline, CDR1 is SEHNR and CDR2 is FQNEAQ (reference sequence). The ends were cut back, 4 bases at V and 1 base at J, with 13 bases in the middle. CDR3 DNA: TGTGCCAGCAGCTCCCTGGACGGAGGGAACACCGGGGAGCTGTTTTTT. As protein: CASSSLDGGNTGELFF.

Concerning this clonotype itself: A clone one base away is much larger, so this may be a read error. The chain employs TRBV2 and TRBJ2-2, with TRBD2 matching 14 bases. The CDR3 extends over 18 amino acids. V was pared by 8 bases and J by 7 bases, with 15 bases of the junction left unmatched. Germline V gene lookup returns CDR1 SNHLY and CDR2 FYNNEI. CDR3: CASGAFLGLAGAYGELFF. In DNA form, the CDR3 reads TGTGCCAGCGGGGCGTTCCTGGGACTAGCGGGAGCTTACGGGGAGCTGTTTTTT.

This clonotype was counted between two and nine times. The J gene is TRBJ2-3, the V gene TRBV11-2; 8 bases agree with TRBD2. Germline V lookup: CDR1 SGHAT, CDR2 FQNNGV. V lost 0 bases to trimming and J lost 4 bases; unmatched junction nucleotides: 9. The CDR3 sequence is 17 residues long. The CDR3 DNA follows: TGTGCCAGCAGCTTAGAAGTGGCACTAGCGGCCGCAGATACGCAGTATTTT. Residues: CASSLEVALAAADTQYF.

In this sample, this clonotype turned up many times. The chain employs TRBV11-2 and TRBJ2-3; 10 bases fit TRBD2. This CDR3 is built from 16 residues. Germline V gene data show CDR1 as SGHAT and CDR2 as FQNNGV. Trimming at V came to 4 bases and at J to 1 base, leaving 5 bases not matched to a gene. CDR3 in DNA: TGTGCCAGCAGCTATTCTAGCGGGAGAGGCACAGATACGCAGTATTTT. It encodes CASSYSSGRGTDTQYF. The full variable domain, rest sourced from reference TRBV11-2 and TRBJ2-3, is EAGVAQSPRYKIIEKRQSVAFWCNPISGHATLYWYQQILGQGPKLLIQFQNNGVVDDSQLPKDRFSAERLKGVDSTLKIQPAKLEDSAVYLCASSYSSGRGTDTQYFGPGTRLTVL.

The table lists this clonotype with many counts. The V and J genes are TRBV3-1 and TRBJ2-5; D might be TRBD1 (5 bases). Trimming cost V 0 bases and J 6 bases, with 17 bases left between them. Germline lookup yields CDR1 LGHDT and CDR2 YNNKEL (reference sequence). This CDR3 is built from 16 residues. CDR3 residues: CASSQDRAWGAKTQYF. As DNA, the CDR3 is TGTGCCAGCAGCCAAGATAGGGCTTGGGGCGCGAAGACCCAGTACTTC.

This clonotype was counted a few times. A clone one base away is much larger, so this may be a read error. The chain carries TRBV28 and TRBJ2-1, with 12 bases fitting TRBD2. The CDR3 extends over 15 amino acids. The trim removed 6 bases at V and 3 bases at J, leaving 3 bases unmatched. Germline CDR1 and CDR2: MDHEN and SYDVKM. The CDR3 DNA sequence: TGTGCCAGCAGGGAGACTAGCGGGAGCTACAATGAGCAGTTCTTC. Protein sequence: CASRETSGSYNEQFF.